What follows is one TCR beta chain and its context. CDR1 and CDR2 from the germline V gene are MDHEN and SYDVKM. Trimming removed 8 bases from V and 13 bases from J, with 21 bases in between. The CDR3 totals 14 residues. Researchers collected 7.5 to 10 milliliters of peripheral blood from every single donor. This record belongs to a study of blood T cells in healthy people across ages. The second PCR ran 7 to 11 cycles with a sample-barcoded 5' primer and J-beta primers. TCRdb reanalysed the 5' RACE reads using MiXCR and keeps one entry per CDR3 protein. The table includes around 780,000 distinct CDR3 sequences, approximately 60% detected once.

The sequenced material came from blood. The chain recombines TRBV28 with TRBJ1-6, with a tentative D call TRBD1 (5 bases). This sequence originates from a man aged 35 to 55 in good health. CDR3 amino acids: CASGTGTFLFPLHF. CDR3 coding DNA: TGTGCCAGCGGAACCGGGACCTTTCTTTTCCCCCTCCACTTT.